This passage covers 32 T cell receptor beta chains from one sample sequenced in a study of OX40 agonist ivuxolimab in advanced cancers. The assay was immunoSEQ multiplex PCR, and TCRdb's table has in-frame clones only and misses some. The table shows 50,000 to 80,000 clones, with approximately 90% occurring only once. This specimen consisted of CD4+ or CD8+ T cells sorted from blood, obtained in a trial of the OX40 agonist ivuxolimab. These receptor sequences come from an adult with an advanced solid tumor such as melanoma, head and neck, liver or kidney cancer.

The rearrangement joins TRBV30 to TRBJ1-3; 7 nucleotides align to TRBD1. J lost 2 bases, V lost 3 bases, and 4 bases had no gene match. The CDR3 contains 14 residues. Germline values: CDR1 GTSNPN, CDR2 SVGIG (reference sequence). The CDR3 protein is CAWSTGATGNTIYF. In DNA form, the CDR3 reads TGTGCCTGGAGCACAGGGGCAACTGGAAACACCATATATTTT.

About this clone: Other nucleotide sequences in the sample specify the same CDR3. The J gene is TRBJ2-1, the V gene TRBV6-4, with D unclear. Germline CDR1 is MRHNA and CDR2 is SNTAGT. Trimming took 1 base from V and 0 from J, leaving 7 bases between them. CDR3 length: 15 residues. CDR3 nucleotides: TGTGCCAGCAGTGACTGGGGTAGCTCCTACAATGAGCAGTTCTTC. It translates to CASSDWGSSYNEQFF.

This clone is a singleton in its sample. This chain joins TRBV7-2 and TRBJ1-1; the D is unclear. The V end was cut by 3 bases, the J end by 2 bases, with 10 bases between. The germline gives CDR1 SGHTA, CDR2 FQGNSA. This CDR3 is built from 14 residues. CDR3 nucleotides: TGTGCCAGCAGCTTGCGTCGCTCCAACACTGAAGCTTTCTTT. Translated: CASSLRRSNTEAFF.

This chain's CDR3 is CASQGRIWAEAFF. In nucleotides, the CDR3 is TGTGCCAGCCAAGGGAGGATATGGGCTGAAGCTTTCTTT. This rearrangement joins TRBV2 to TRBJ1-1; D is ambiguous. Germline V gene sequence: CDR1 SNHLY, CDR2 FYNNEI. Trimming cost V 8 bases and J 6 bases, with 16 bases left between them. The CDR3 is made up of 13 amino acids.

V usage is TRBV2 and J usage is TRBJ2-3; TRBD1 agrees at 9 bases. Germline values: CDR1 SNHLY, CDR2 FYNNEI. With 8 bases clipped from V and 6 bases from J, the junction kept 6 bases outside the gene matches. This CDR3 has 13 residues. The CDR3 loop is CASLRDRVDTQYF. The CDR3 bases are TGTGCCAGCCTCCGGGACAGGGTGGATACGCAGTATTTT. The variable domain in full, completed from reference TRBV2 and TRBJ2-3, reads EPEVTQTPSHQVTQMGQEVILRCVPISNHLYFYWYRQILGQKVEFLVSFYNNEISEKSEIFDDQFSVERPDGSNFTLKIRSTKLEDSAMYFCASLRDRVDTQYFGPGTRLTVL.

This clone was recorded once. CDR3 DNA sequence: TGCGCCAGCAGTGAGCACACCGGGGAGCTGTTTTTT. It yields the protein CASSEHTGELFF. This sequence joins TRBV10-2 and TRBJ2-2; D remains unclear. The V gene's germline CDR1 is WSHSY and CDR2 SAAADI. The CDR3 has 12 residues. V was trimmed by 2 bases and J by 3 bases, leaving 1 base between them.

V gene TRBV14 combines with J gene TRBJ2-5, with D possibly being TRBD2 (6 bases). In germline, CDR1 is SGHDN, CDR2 FVKESK. The CDR3 is 18 amino acids. V was trimmed by 3 bases and J by 2 bases, leaving 22 bases between them. This chain's CDR3 is CASSQTFTVGLRQETQYF. The CDR3 DNA sequence: TGTGCCAGCAGCCAGACCTTCACGGTGGGACTCCGGCAAGAGACCCAGTACTTC.

CDR3 in DNA: TGTGCCAGCAGTCCTGCTGATGTTTCAGATACGCAGTATTTT. Amino acid sequence: CASSPADVSDTQYF. The chain couples TRBV11-3 to TRBJ2-3, with unresolved D. The CDR3 extends over 14 amino acids. V lost 6 bases to trimming and J lost 4 bases, with 14 bases between them. The germline V gene encodes CDR1 SGHNT and CDR2 YENEEA.

This clone is a singleton in its sample. The chain uses TRBV7-2 and TRBJ1-2; D remains unclear. V was shortened by 2 bases and J by 3 bases, with 10 bases between the two germline ends. Germline V lookup: CDR1 SGHTA, CDR2 FQGNSA. The CDR3 loop spans 14 amino acids. CDR3 in DNA: TGTGCCAGCAGCTTAACAGTGGGCGACTATGGCTACACCTTC. The encoded protein is CASSLTVGDYGYTF.

J is TRBJ2-3 and V is TRBV28; maybe TRBD2 (5 bases). This CDR3 spans 15 amino acids. Germline V gives CDR1 MDHEN, CDR2 SYDVKM. Trimming pared 6 bases from V and 2 bases from J, leaving 15 bases between. The DNA of the CDR3 is TGTGCCAGCAGCCCGAGACTACTATACACAGATACGCAGTATTTT. This translates into CASSPRLLYTDTQYF.

The rearrangement joins TRBV6-5 to TRBJ2-5; D not certain. V was trimmed by 7 bases and J by 2 bases, leaving 11 bases between them. The length of the CDR3 is 13 residues. The germline gives CDR1 MNHEY, CDR2 SVGAGI. The chain's CDR3 is CASTRAVQETQYF. CDR3 in DNA: TGTGCCAGCACCCGGGCAGTTCAAGAGACCCAGTACTTC.

This clone was observed a single time. V and J are TRBV11-2 and TRBJ2-1; 11 nucleotides agree with TRBD2. The CDR3 extends over 16 amino acids. Germline V gene lookup returns CDR1 SGHAT and CDR2 FQNNGV. The V gene end was trimmed by 3 bases and the J gene end by 6 bases; junction bases not matched to a gene: 7. As DNA, the CDR3 is TGTGCCAGCAGCTTTCAGGGACTAGCGGATGGCAATGAGCAGTTCTTC. Its protein is CASSFQGLADGNEQFF.

V usage is TRBV9 and J usage is TRBJ2-7; 7 bases align to TRBD1. This CDR3 region has 15 residues. J gave up 4 bases and V 5 bases, and 12 bases lay outside the gene matches. Germline-derived CDR1 and CDR2 are SGDLS and YYNGEE. DNA for the CDR3: TGTGCCAGCAGTGTGAATTCTAGGGACAGTTACGAGCAGTACTTC. Translation gives CASSVNSRDSYEQYF.

This clone was counted once. The chain employs TRBV7-8 and TRBJ2-7; 9 bases line up with TRBD2. This CDR3 comprises 17 residues. After removal of 5 bases from V and 3 bases from J, the junction contained 14 bases not matched to a gene. Germline assignment: CDR1 SGHVS and CDR2 FQNEAQ. Here the CDR3 reads CASSPRDPGLAYYEQYF. CDR3 nucleotide sequence: TGTGCCAGCAGCCCTAGGGATCCGGGACTAGCTTACTACGAGCAGTACTTC.

The chain links TRBV28 to TRBJ2-2, with a weak D call TRBD1 (6 bases). V lost 7 bases, J lost 1 base, and 10 bases lay in between. CDR3 length: 14 amino acids. In germline, CDR1 is MDHEN, CDR2 SYDVKM. The CDR3 protein is CASIKGQNTGELFF. The CDR3 nucleotides read TGTGCCAGCATTAAGGGACAGAACACCGGGGAGCTGTTTTTT.

The chain employs TRBV6-4 and TRBJ2-1; possible D gene TRBD2, 5 bases. Germline V gene data show CDR1 as MRHNA and CDR2 as SNTAGT. The CDR3 length is 15 residues. V lost 4 bases and J 3 bases, leaving 13 bases between the germline ends. The CDR3 bases are TGTGCCAGCAGTGGCTCTAGCAGCAACTACAATGAGCAGTTCTTC. This encodes CASSGSSSNYNEQFF.

The chain joins TRBV5-1 to TRBJ2-1; D perhaps matches TRBD1 (5 bases). Per the germline V gene, CDR1 is SGHRS and CDR2 is YFSETQ. The CDR3 is 13 residues long. V gave up 8 bases and J gave up 5 bases, with 14 bases separating them. The CDR3 coding sequence is TGCGCCAGTAAGATGGACACAGACAATGAGCAGTTCTTC. This translates into CASKMDTDNEQFF.

The chain couples TRBV6-4 to TRBJ2-1; D remains ambiguous. This CDR3 is built from 15 residues. Per the germline V gene, CDR1 is MRHNA and CDR2 is SNTAGT. Between the trimmed V and J ends, which lost 2 bases and 8 bases, there was a span of 16 bases. The CDR3 bases are TGTGCCAGCAGTGACCCCCGAGTTTCTGGGCATGAGCAGTTCTTC. This encodes CASSDPRVSGHEQFF.

The rearrangement links TRBV5-6 to TRBJ2-7; maybe TRBD2 (5 bases). V lost 6 bases and J 0 bases, leaving 13 bases between the germline ends. The CDR3 consists of 14 residues. Germline CDR1 reads SGHDT; CDR2 reads YYEEEE. The CDR3 coding sequence is TGTGCCAGCACCCAACGGAGGATCTCCTACGAGCAGTACTTC. This translates into CASTQRRISYEQYF.

The genes are TRBV27 and TRBJ1-4, with no clear D. Trimming took 8 bases from V and 10 from J, leaving 17 bases between them. CDR1 and CDR2 from the germline V gene are MNHEY and SMNVEV (reference sequence). The CDR3 totals 13 residues. CDR3 DNA sequence: TGTGCCAGCCTTGAAGTGGCGGGGAGAAAACTGTTTTTT. As protein: CASLEVAGRKLFF.

V usage is TRBV27 and J usage is TRBJ2-2; perhaps TRBD1 as D (5 bases). The CDR3 length is 16 residues. The V end lost 10 bases, the J end lost 3 bases, and 21 bases lay between the germline ends. Germline V CDR1 and CDR2: MNHEY, SMNVEV (reference sequence). Here the CDR3 reads CAMPPPGLQDTGELFF. The CDR3 DNA reads as TGTGCCATGCCTCCGCCTGGGCTACAGGACACCGGGGAGCTGTTTTTT.

This rearrangement joins TRBV7-2 to TRBJ1-4, with D perhaps matching TRBD1 (5 bases). V dropped 4 bases and J dropped 7 bases, with 16 bases sitting between them. CDR1 is SGHTA, CDR2 FQGNSA, per germline. This CDR3 comprises 15 residues. CDR3 amino acids: CASSSGVLRSEKLFF. CDR3 nucleotides: TGTGCCAGCAGCTCGGGGGTCCTACGCAGTGAAAAACTGTTTTTT.

V gene TRBV27 combines with J gene TRBJ2-7, with TRBD2 as a possible D gene (5 bases). Trimming shortened V by 4 bases and J by 4 bases, and 14 bases separated the two germline ends. The CDR3 has 14 residues. Germline values: CDR1 MNHEY, CDR2 SMNVEV (reference sequence). CDR3 amino acids: CASSYQRSAYEQYF. Written as DNA, the CDR3 is TGTGCCAGCAGTTACCAGCGGAGCGCTTACGAGCAGTACTTC.

This clone is deemed medium-sized (0.01 to 0.1%). V and J are TRBV18 and TRBJ1-1; D is unclear. Trimming left V 3 bases short and J 4 bases short, with 9 bases between. Germline values: CDR1 KGHSH, CDR2 LQKENI. The CDR3 loop spans 13 amino acids. Here the CDR3 DNA reads TGTGCCAGCTCACCGAACCCGAGCACTGAAGCTTTCTTT. Translated: CASSPNPSTEAFF. Full variable domain (rest looked up from reference TRBV18 and TRBJ1-1): NAGVMQNPRHLVRRRGQEARLRCSPMKGHSHVYWYRQLPEEGLKFMVYLQKENIIDESGMPKERFSAEFPKEGPSILRIQQVVRGDSAAYFCASSPNPSTEAFFGQGTRLTVV.

This chain connects TRBV18 to TRBJ2-3, with 11 bases matching TRBD2. V dropped 5 bases and J dropped 2; count of bases not matched to a gene: 6. This CDR3 comprises 16 residues. CDR1 KGHSH and CDR2 LQKENI come from the germline V gene. The CDR3 here is CASSGLAGRSTDTQYF. CDR3 coding DNA: TGTGCCAGCTCAGGACTAGCGGGCCGATCCACAGATACGCAGTATTTT.

This sequence joins TRBV5-1 and TRBJ2-2; TRBD1 matches 7 bases. Germline CDR1 is SGHRS and CDR2 is YFSETQ. The CDR3 is 15 amino acids. J was trimmed by 6 bases and V by 3 bases; bases with no gene match: 8. DNA of the CDR3: TGCGCCAGCAGCTGGGATACAGGGGTCGCCGGGGAGCTGTTTTTT. Protein sequence: CASSWDTGVAGELFF.

In DNA form, the CDR3 reads TGTGCCAGCAGCCGAAGATATGGGACAGGGGGCCGTCACAATGAGCAGTTCTTC. It specifies CASSRRYGTGGRHNEQFF. The genes are TRBV14 and TRBJ2-1, with 12 bases that match TRBD1. The CDR3 sequence is 18 residues long. Trimming cost V 4 bases and J 5 bases; bases outside gene matches: 12. CDR1 and CDR2 from the germline V gene are SGHDN and FVKESK.

The chain joins TRBV5-1 to TRBJ1-4; perhaps TRBD1 as D (6 bases). Trimming took 3 bases from V and 8 from J, leaving 14 bases between them. This CDR3 has 14 residues. CDR1 and CDR2 (germline): SGHRS, YFSETQ. The CDR3 DNA reads as TGCGCCAGCAGCTCACAGGGAATAGGAGAAAAACTGTTTTTT. This gives the protein CASSSQGIGEKLFF.

The chain couples TRBV11-2 to TRBJ2-7; 11 bases map to TRBD2. Per the germline V gene, CDR1 is SGHAT and CDR2 is FQNNGV. The CDR3 covers 15 residues. V dropped 5 bases and J dropped 6; count of bases not matched to a gene: 9. Here the CDR3 DNA reads TGTGCCAGCAGCACAGCCGGGACTAGCGGTGGCGAGCAGTACTTC. Its protein product is CASSTAGTSGGEQYF.

The chain is built from TRBV7-6 and TRBJ1-4; unclear D gene. The V gene's germline CDR1 is SGHVS and CDR2 FNYEAQ. The CDR3 totals 13 residues. V lost 8 bases and J lost 7, with 14 bases in between. For the CDR3, the DNA is TGTGCCAGCCAGGCCCTTGTGGGTGAAAAACTGTTTTTT. Translated: CASQALVGEKLFF.

The CDR3 is CASGWVGYHNEQFF. Here the CDR3 DNA reads TGTGCCAGTGGATGGGTAGGTTACCACAATGAGCAGTTCTTC. V gene TRBV19 combines with J gene TRBJ2-1, with D unclear. Trimming shortened V by 8 bases and J by 5 bases, and 16 bases separated the two germline ends. Germline V gene data show CDR1 as LNHDA and CDR2 as SQIVND (reference sequence). CDR3 length equals 14 residues. The variable domain in full, completed from reference TRBV19 and TRBJ2-1, reads DGGITQSPKYLFRKEGQNVTLSCEQNLNHDAMYWYRQDPGQGLRLIYYSQIVNDFQKGDIAEGYSVSREKKESFPLTVTSAQKNPTAFYLCASGWVGYHNEQFFGPGTRLTVL.

J is TRBJ1-5 and V is TRBV7-2; TRBD1 might be the D (6 bases). V lost 1 base and J 0 bases, leaving 7 bases between the germline ends. This CDR3 region has 15 residues. Germline V gives CDR1 SGHTA, CDR2 FQGNSA. DNA of the CDR3: TGTGCCAGCAGCTTAGGGGACACTAGCAATCAGCCCCAGCATTTT. It yields the protein CASSLGDTSNQPQHF.